Listed here is a single T cell receptor beta chain. This sample is drawn from a study of blood T cell repertoires in COVID-19. For the study at large: From the United States, Italy and Spain came samples of acute and convalescent COVID-19. T cells, B-cell-depleted T cells, or PBMCs provided the cDNA or gDNA that served as material.

Original analysis: Amplifying reference gene primers gave estimates of nucleated cell counts. Here immunoSEQ multiplex PCR was the method, and the copy in TCRdb shows in-frame clones only, minus some. V, J and clone size derive from that table, while D and trimming were established from the DNA sequence. The sample has around 130,000 clones; approximately 77% are singletons. The sequenced sample consisted of peripheral blood. This sequence originates from a human donor in a cohort sampled during active COVID-19.

The CDR3 DNA reads as TGTGCCAGCAGTCAGCAGGATCCCTACGAGCAGTACTTC. Its protein product is CASSQQDPYEQYF. The genes are TRBV12-3 or TRBV12-4 and TRBJ2-7, with D unclear. This CDR3 region has 13 residues. Between the trimmed V and J ends, which lost 5 bases and 2 bases, there was a span of 10 bases.